The 10 T cell receptor beta chains reported below all come from one sample, sequenced in a study of blood T cell repertoires in COVID-19. Produced via immunoSEQ multiplex PCR; TCRdb's table is partial and in-frame only. The sample has about 160,000 clones; about 86% are singletons. The sequenced sample was peripheral blood. Receptor source: a man aged 50-60 years with active or convalescent COVID-19.

This clone was recorded only once. The rearrangement links TRBV14 to TRBJ2-2; D gene ambiguous. CDR1 and CDR2 from the germline V gene are SGHDN and FVKESK. The CDR3 is 17 residues long. V was clipped by 3 bases and J by 4 bases, with 18 bases between them. The CDR3 region has the DNA TGTGCCAGCAGCCACGCCATACAACGCCGAGGCACCGGGGAGCTGTTTTTT. It yields the protein CASSHAIQRRGTGELFF.

The J gene is TRBJ1-2, the V gene TRBV2, with 8 bases identical to TRBD1. The CDR3 totals 15 residues. The germline V gene has CDR1 SNHLY and CDR2 FYNNEI. V trimming: 2 bases; J trimming: 4 bases; junction bases outside the gene matches: 6. The CDR3 DNA sequence: TGTGCCAGCAGTGAATCAGGGGGCGCCGGCTATGGCTACACCTTC. Its translation is CASSESGGAGYGYTF.

This clone has a single count. V and J are TRBV9 and TRBJ2-2, with TRBD2 identical over 8 bases. Per the germline V gene, CDR1 is SGDLS and CDR2 is YYNGEE. This CDR3 has 18 amino acids. With V trimmed by 4 bases and J by 0 bases, 11 bases remained unmatched. The CDR3 spells CASSILSGSAANTGELFF. As DNA, the CDR3 is TGTGCCAGCAGCATTCTAAGCGGGAGCGCCGCGAACACCGGGGAGCTGTTTTTT.

This clone was counted at least ten times. V usage is TRBV13 and J usage is TRBJ2-7; TRBD1 aligns across 11 bases. Germline CDR1 and CDR2: PRHDT and FYEKMQ (reference sequence). The CDR3 has 14 amino acids. The V and J ends lost 6 bases and 0 bases, in that order; junction bases with no gene match: 1. The CDR3 sequence: CASRGTGGSYEQYF. In DNA form, the CDR3 reads TGTGCCAGCAGGGGGACAGGGGGCTCCTACGAGCAGTACTTC.

The chain links TRBV6-1 to TRBJ2-1, with 12 bases fitting TRBD2. V trimming: 3 bases; J trimming: 9 bases; junction bases outside the gene matches: 9. The V gene's germline CDR1 is MNHNS and CDR2 SASEGT. The CDR3 extends over 16 amino acids. This CDR3 is CASSEQVLAGGREQFF. The CDR3 nucleotides are TGTGCCAGCAGTGAGCAGGTTCTAGCGGGGGGGCGTGAGCAGTTCTTC.

The genes are TRBV4-3 and TRBJ1-3; D gene uncertain. The CDR3 runs to 15 residues. Trimming left V 4 bases short and J 3 bases short, with 13 bases between. Germline V lookup: CDR1 LGHNA, CDR2 YSLEER. The DNA for the CDR3 is TGCGCCAGCAGCCTCGTATTTCGCAGTGGAAACACCATATATTTT. Its protein is CASSLVFRSGNTIYF.

The chain links TRBV5-1 to TRBJ1-6; 9 positions agree with TRBD1. Germline V gene lookup returns CDR1 SGHRS and CDR2 YFSETQ. The V gene end was trimmed by 4 bases and the J gene end by 5 bases; junction bases not matched to a gene: 7. The CDR3 is 16 amino acids. This chain's CDR3 is CASSPTGGRDNSPLHF. In DNA form, the CDR3 reads TGCGCCAGCAGCCCTACAGGGGGCAGGGATAATTCACCCCTCCACTTT.

The chain joins TRBV5-1 to TRBJ2-2; TRBD1 agrees at 11 bases. Germline CDR1 reads SGHRS; CDR2 reads YFSETQ. J gave up 7 bases and V 4 bases, and 9 bases lay outside the gene matches. This CDR3 has 16 residues. As DNA, the CDR3 is TGCGCCAGCAGCCCTGACGGACAGGGGGCGGTCGGGGAGCTGTTTTTT. This encodes CASSPDGQGAVGELFF.

V is TRBV6-5 and J is TRBJ2-7; 7 nucleotides agree with TRBD2. The J segment lost 8 bases and the V segment lost 2 bases, leaving 9 bases of the junction unmatched. Germline V gene data show CDR1 as MNHEY and CDR2 as SVGAGI. The CDR3 has 14 residues. The CDR3 here is CASSYRGRALQQYF. CDR3 DNA: TGTGCCAGCAGTTACCGGGGGAGGGCCCTTCAGCAGTACTTC.

This clone came up once. The chain recombines TRBV6-2 or TRBV6-3 with TRBJ2-1; 8 bases fit TRBD2. Germline loops: CDR1 MNHEY, CDR2 SVGEGT. The CDR3 contains 15 residues. V shed 2 bases, J shed 7 bases, and the junction held 7 bases outside the gene matches. CDR3 nucleotides: TGTGCCAGCAGTTACGCGGCGGGGGGAGAGAATGAGCAGTTCTTC. This sequence encodes CASSYAAGGENEQFF.